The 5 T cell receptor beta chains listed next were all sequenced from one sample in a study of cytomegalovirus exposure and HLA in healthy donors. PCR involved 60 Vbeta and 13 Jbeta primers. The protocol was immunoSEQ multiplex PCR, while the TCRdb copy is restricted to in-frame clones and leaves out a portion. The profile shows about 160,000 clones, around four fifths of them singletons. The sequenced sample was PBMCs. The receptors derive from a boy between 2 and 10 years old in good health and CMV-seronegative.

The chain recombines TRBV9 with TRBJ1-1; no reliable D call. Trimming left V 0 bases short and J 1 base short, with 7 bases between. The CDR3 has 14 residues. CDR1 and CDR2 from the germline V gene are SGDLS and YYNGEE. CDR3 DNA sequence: TGTGCCAGCAGCGTAGGAGAAGCGAACACTGAAGCTTTCTTT. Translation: CASSVGEANTEAFF.

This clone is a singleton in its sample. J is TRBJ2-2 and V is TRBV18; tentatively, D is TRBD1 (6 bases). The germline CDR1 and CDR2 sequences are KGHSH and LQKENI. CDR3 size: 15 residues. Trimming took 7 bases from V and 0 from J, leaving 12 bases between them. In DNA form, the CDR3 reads TGTGCCAGCTGGAACAGGGAGCCGAACACCGGGGAGCTGTTTTTT. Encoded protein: CASWNREPNTGELFF.

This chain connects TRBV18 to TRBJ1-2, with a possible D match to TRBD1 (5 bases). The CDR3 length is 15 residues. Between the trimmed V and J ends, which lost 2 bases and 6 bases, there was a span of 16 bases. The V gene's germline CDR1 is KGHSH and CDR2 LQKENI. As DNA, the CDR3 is TGTGCCAGCTCACCAGAACCTCAAGGGGCTCATGGCTACACCTTC. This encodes CASSPEPQGAHGYTF.

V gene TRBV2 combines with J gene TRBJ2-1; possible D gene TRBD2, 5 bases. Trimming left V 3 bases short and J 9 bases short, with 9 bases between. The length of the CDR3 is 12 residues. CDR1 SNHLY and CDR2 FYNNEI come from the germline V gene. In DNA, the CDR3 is TGTGCCAGCAGTGACGGGGTTGGTGAGCAGTTCTTC. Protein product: CASSDGVGEQFF.

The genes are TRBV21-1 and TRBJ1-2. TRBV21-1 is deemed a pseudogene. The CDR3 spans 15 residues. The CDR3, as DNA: TGTGCCAGCAGCAAATACCCACCTCTAAATTATGGCTACACCTTC. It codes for CASSKYPPLNYGYTF.